This entry lists 22 T cell receptor beta chains sequenced from one sample in a study of T cells in Graves' hyperthyroidism and ophthalmopathy. The TCR beta CDR3 regions underwent amplification using RNA transcripts as the source. A set of HTBI primers served as the primers for a first-round RT-PCR of the TCR CDR3. MiXCR, run by TCRdb on the multiplex PCR reads, gives a single entry per CDR3 protein. The table lists 500,000 to 800,000 distinct CDR3 sequences, roughly 45% of them singletons, with approximately 7.2% in the top ten. What was sequenced was peripheral blood or thyroid tissue (not recorded which). The receptors shown here come from an adult man with Graves' disease, either hyperthyroidism or ophthalmopathy (not recorded which).

This clonotype was observed at least ten times. The CDR3 DNA reads TGTGCCAGCAGCTGGGGGGAGAACACTGAAGCTTTCTTT. It is translated as CASSWGENTEAFF. The chain recombines TRBV7-2 with TRBJ1-1, with D perhaps matching TRBD1 (5 bases). The V gene lost 4 bases and the J gene lost 1 base, with 7 bases spanning the gap. The CDR3 spans 13 residues. Germline V lookup: CDR1 SGHTA, CDR2 FQGNSA.

The chain is built from TRBV20-1 and TRBJ1-5; maybe TRBD1 (5 bases). Trimming shortened V by 2 bases and J by 1 base, and 12 bases separated the two germline ends. This CDR3 is built from 15 residues. CDR1 is DFQATT and CDR2 is SNEGSKA in the germline V gene (reference sequence). The CDR3 region has the DNA TGCAGTGCTAGATTCGGGAGGGGCAGCAATCAGCCCCAGCATTTT. Translating gives CSARFGRGSNQPQHF.

In the case of this clonotype: It may be a read error: a sequence one base away is much more abundant. The chain employs TRBV7-9 and TRBJ2-7; weak D call: TRBD2 (6 bases). The CDR3 loop spans 13 amino acids. V was trimmed by 3 bases and J by 5 bases, leaving 11 bases between them. Germline V lookup: CDR1 SEHNR, CDR2 FQNEAQ (reference sequence). CDR3 amino acids: CASSFRERDEQYF. The CDR3 nucleotides read TGTGCCAGCAGCTTCCGGGAGAGGGACGAGCAGTACTTC.

This chain uses TRBV7-2 with TRBJ1-1, with 7 bases identical to TRBD1. The ends lost 5 bases at V and 5 bases at J; junction bases unmatched: 8. Per germline, CDR1 SGHTA and CDR2 FQGNSA. CDR3 length: 14 residues. CDR3 loop: CASSQGGAMTEAFF. The CDR3 nucleotides read TGTGCCAGCAGCCAGGGGGGGGCGATGACTGAAGCTTTCTTT.

This clonotype was recorded once. The V gene is TRBV9, the J gene TRBJ1-1, with unresolved D. Between the trimmed V and J ends, which lost 0 bases and 0 bases, there was a span of 9 bases. Germline CDR1 SGDLS, CDR2 YYNGEE. The CDR3 spans 15 residues. The CDR3 DNA reads as TGTGCCAGCAGCGTAGACCACGGGGTGAACACTGAAGCTTTCTTT. This sequence encodes CASSVDHGVNTEAFF.

This clonotype was detected only once. The conserved phenylalanine or tryptophan is not found at the CDR3 terminus, so this likely reflects a read error. This rearrangement joins TRBV7-8 to TRBJ1-1; no clear D gene. In germline, CDR1 is SGHVS, CDR2 FQNEAQ. The CDR3 loop spans 13 amino acids. CDR3: CASSLEVNTEAFL. Written as DNA, the CDR3 is TGTGCCAGCAGCTTAGAAGTGAACACTGAGGCTTTCCTT.

The chain is built from TRBV7-2 and TRBJ2-5; TRBD2 matches at 13 bases. Germline CDR1 reads SGHTA; CDR2 reads FQGNSA. The CDR3 spans 18 residues. V was pared by 1 base and J by 5 bases, with 10 bases of the junction left unmatched. CDR3 nucleotide sequence: TGTGCCAGCAGCTTAGGCCGGACTAGCGGGGGAGACCTGGAGACCCAGTACTTC. Amino acids: CASSLGRTSGGDLETQYF.

The rearrangement links TRBV29-1 to TRBJ1-1, with D possibly matching TRBD1 (6 bases). Germline CDR1 is SQVTM and CDR2 is ANQGSEA. The CDR3 spans 13 residues. Trimming shortened V by 4 bases and J by 0 bases, and 9 bases separated the two germline ends. CDR3 loop: CSVVRDMNTEAFF. CDR3 nucleotide sequence: TGCAGCGTTGTCCGGGACATGAACACTGAAGCTTTCTTT.

The rearrangement uses TRBV10-3 and TRBJ1-1, with D perhaps matching TRBD1 (6 bases). The CDR3 totals 14 residues. CDR1 is ENHRY and CDR2 is SYGVKD in the germline V gene. With 1 base removed from V and 10 bases from J, the gap between germline ends came to 16 bases. CDR3 sequence reads: CAISEFDTGSSAFF. CDR3 nucleotide sequence: TGTGCCATCAGTGAGTTTGACACAGGGTCTTCAGCTTTCTTT.

This chain links TRBV29-1 with TRBJ1-1, with D unresolved. V gave up 4 bases and J gave up 2 bases, with 8 bases separating them. This CDR3 is 12 amino acids long. Germline CDR1 and CDR2: SQVTM and ANQGSEA. The chain's CDR3 is CSVADLNTEAFF. In DNA form, the CDR3 reads TGCAGCGTTGCGGACCTAAACACTGAAGCTTTCTTT.

Note on this clonotype: This may stem from a read error, because a much larger clone lies one nucleotide away. The genes are TRBV2 and TRBJ2-7; maybe TRBD2 (7 bases). Per germline, CDR1 SNHLY and CDR2 FYNNEI. The CDR3 consists of 16 residues. The CDR3 region has the DNA TGTGCCACCAGTGATTTGGGGGCTAGCGGAACCTTCGAGCAGTACTTC. Translation: CATSDLGASGTFEQYF.

This clonotype was detected ten times or more. The chain combines TRBV10-2 with TRBJ1-1; 7 bases map to TRBD1. This CDR3 is built from 13 residues. J was trimmed by 4 bases and V by 6 bases; bases with no gene match: 5. CDR1 WSHSY and CDR2 SAAADI come from the germline V gene. The CDR3 region has the DNA TGCGCCAGCAGCCGAGGGGGCATCACTGAAGCTTTCTTT. Protein product: CASSRGGITEAFF.

On this clonotype: A much larger clone lies a single base off, so this may be a read error. V usage is TRBV29-1 and J usage is TRBJ2-7, with D possibly being TRBD2 (6 bases). Germline V gives CDR1 SQVTM, CDR2 ANQGSEA. This CDR3 comprises 13 residues. This chain's CDR3 is CSVERGSSYEQHF. In DNA form, the CDR3 reads TGCAGCGTTGAACGGGGGAGCTCCTACGAGCAGCACTTC.

Only a few counts were recorded for this clonotype. The chain uses TRBV6-1 and TRBJ1-2, with D possibly being TRBD1 (6 bases). The germline CDR1 and CDR2 sequences are MNHNS and SASEGT. Trimming took off 6 bases at V and 6 bases at J, with 20 bases between the two ends. The CDR3 has 15 amino acids. DNA for the CDR3: TGTGCCAGCAGCAGCCAACCCGGGACAATACATGGCTACACCTTC. Translated, it gives CASSSQPGTIHGYTF.

The V and J genes are TRBV29-1 and TRBJ2-5; D is unresolved. The CDR3 runs 13 residues. Germline-derived CDR1 and CDR2 are SQVTM and ANQGSEA. CDR3 sequence reads: CSAARTVQETQYF. In nucleotides, the CDR3 is TGCAGTGCCGCCAGAACTGTCCAAGAGACCCAGTACTTC. The variable domain in full, completed from reference TRBV29-1 and TRBJ2-5, reads SAVISQKPSRDICQRGTSLTIQCQVDSQVTMMFWYRQQPGQSLTLIATANQGSEATYESGFVIDKFPISRPNLTFSTLTVSNMSPEDSSIYLCSAARTVQETQYFGPGTRLLVL.

The chain recombines TRBV9 with TRBJ1-3, with a possible D match to TRBD1 (6 bases). V lost 4 bases and J lost 0, with 23 bases in between. The germline V gene encodes CDR1 SGDLS and CDR2 YYNGEE. The CDR3 has 19 amino acids. CDR3 sequence reads: CASSPRTEPTYSSGNTIYF. The CDR3 coding sequence is TGTGCCAGCAGCCCTCGGACAGAACCGACATACTCCTCTGGAAACACCATATATTTT.

A note on this clonotype: Given a much more abundant clone one base away, this may be a read error. The chain employs TRBV7-2 and TRBJ1-1; TRBD1 might be the D (5 bases). The CDR3 contains 15 residues. Looked up from germline, CDR1 is SGHTA and CDR2 is FQGNSA. V shed 4 bases and J shed 2 bases, with 14 bases lying between them. In nucleotides, the CDR3 is TGTGCCAGCAGCTCACTGGGGCAGCAAAACACTGAAGCTTTCTTT. Amino acids: CASSSLGQQNTEAFF.

The rearrangement links TRBV7-9 to TRBJ1-2; possibly TRBD1 for D (5 bases). This CDR3 comprises 14 residues. V shed 6 bases and J shed 4 bases, with 15 bases lying between them. Germline V CDR1 and CDR2: SEHNR, FQNEAQ (reference sequence). DNA for the CDR3: TGTGCCAGCAGTGATTCAGGGTCCGGCTATGGCTACACCTTC. Amino acids: CASSDSGSGYGYTF. The full variable domain, in which reference TRBV7-9 and TRBJ1-2 provide the parts outside the CDR3, is DTGVSQNPRHKITKRGQNVTFRCDPISEHNRLYWYRQTLGQGPEFLTYFQNEAQLEKSRLLSDRFSAERPKGSFSTLEIQRTEQGDSAMYLCASSDSGSGYGYTFGSGTRLTVV.

The CDR3 DNA reads TGTGCCAGCAGCTTGTTTAGGGGAACTCAAGGCGCCTCTGGGGCCAACGTCCTGACTTTC. Translating it yields CASSLFRGTQGASGANVLTF. The V gene is TRBV7-2, the J gene TRBJ2-6, with D possibly being TRBD1 (5 bases). CDR3 size: 20 residues. Per germline, CDR1 SGHTA and CDR2 FQGNSA. V gave up 3 bases and J gave up 0 bases, with 21 bases separating them.

The CDR3 DNA reads as TGTGCCAGCAGTGAAGGGAAAGCTCACCAGCCCCAGCATTTT. Its protein is CASSEGKAHQPQHF. This chain links TRBV2 with TRBJ1-5; D gene uncertain. V lost 1 base and J 7 bases, leaving 11 bases between the germline ends. Germline lookup yields CDR1 SNHLY and CDR2 FYNNEI. The CDR3 has 14 amino acids.

This chain joins TRBV29-1 and TRBJ2-5; 8 bases align to TRBD2. V gave up 0 bases and J gave up 3 bases; unmatched junction bases: 6. In germline, CDR1 is SQVTM, CDR2 ANQGSEA. The CDR3 contains 15 residues. The CDR3 DNA sequence: TGCAGCGTTGAAGATGGAGCGGGGGATGAAGAGACCCAGTACTTC. Translating it yields CSVEDGAGDEETQYF.

In its sample, this clonotype was seen many times. The chain is built from TRBV25-1 and TRBJ1-3; D is ambiguous. Trimming stripped 0 bases from V and 0 bases from J, with 9 bases between. The CDR3 covers 16 residues. The V gene's germline CDR1 is MGHDK and CDR2 SYGVNS. The CDR3 sequence is CASSEYRAGSGNTIYF. CDR3 bases: TGTGCCAGCAGTGAATACCGGGCGGGCTCTGGAAACACCATATATTTT. Combining the CDR3 with reference TRBV25-1 and TRBJ1-3 gives the whole variable domain EADIYQTPRYLVIGTGKKITLECSQTMGHDKMYWYQQDPGMELHLIHYSYGVNSTEKGDLSSESTVSRIRTEHFPLTLESARPSHTSQYLCASSEYRAGSGNTIYFGEGSWLTVV.